Below, 30 T cell receptor beta chains from the same sample are listed, as sequenced in a study of blood T cells in healthy people across ages. It was with a sample-barcoded 5' primer and a J-beta primer mix that a second PCR of roughly 7 to 12 cycles was run. MiXCR, applied by TCRdb to the 5' RACE reads, yields one record per CDR3 protein. The table lists 710,000 or so distinct CDR3 sequences, 22% of them singletons, with around 21% in the top ten. Specimen: blood. The receptors were sampled from a man between 70 and 80 years old in good health.

This chain joins TRBV6-1 and TRBJ2-5; D remains ambiguous. Deletions cut 7 bases from V and 5 bases from J, with 8 bases between. The CDR3 length is 11 residues. Germline loops: CDR1 MNHNS, CDR2 SASEGT. Here the CDR3 reads CASKLWETQYF. The CDR3 coding sequence is TGTGCCAGCAAGTTGTGGGAGACCCAGTACTTC.

The J gene is TRBJ2-3, the V gene TRBV20-1, with TRBD2 matching 16 bases. Germline-derived CDR1 and CDR2 are DFQATT and SNEGSKA (reference sequence). This CDR3 region has 18 residues. V gave up 5 bases and J gave up 0 bases; unmatched junction bases: 8. This CDR3 reads CSAAPGLAGGISTDTQYF. CDR3 coding DNA: TGCAGTGCTGCCCCGGGACTAGCGGGAGGGATTAGCACAGATACGCAGTATTTT.

The chain is built from TRBV5-1 and TRBJ2-7; 7 nucleotides match TRBD2. The CDR3 spans 16 residues. Germline V gene data show CDR1 as SGHRS and CDR2 as YFSETQ. The junction had 12 bases not matched to a gene; V was cut back by 4 bases and J by 2 bases. This CDR3 reads CASSPLGGTFTYEQYF. The DNA for the CDR3 is TGCGCCAGCAGCCCCCTGGGAGGGACGTTTACCTACGAGCAGTACTTC. The whole variable domain, filled in from reference TRBV5-1 and TRBJ2-7, reads KAGVTQTPRYLIKTRGQQVTLSCSPISGHRSVSWYQQTPGQGLQFLFEYFSETQRNKGNFPGRFSGRQFSNSRSEMNVSTLELGDSALYLCASSPLGGTFTYEQYFGPGTRLTVT.

This rearrangement joins TRBV6-5 to TRBJ2-5, with TRBD2 identical over 7 bases. The CDR3 runs 14 residues. The germline gives CDR1 MNHEY, CDR2 SVGAGI. Trimming cost V 4 bases and J 1 base; bases outside gene matches: 3. This chain's CDR3 is CASSSTSLQETQYF. As DNA, the CDR3 is TGTGCCAGCAGTTCGACTAGCCTCCAAGAGACCCAGTACTTC.

The chain links TRBV18 to TRBJ2-7, with D perhaps matching TRBD1 (6 bases). Trimming shortened V by 3 bases and J by 4 bases, and 13 bases separated the two germline ends. There are 14 residues in the CDR3. Per germline, CDR1 KGHSH and CDR2 LQKENI. DNA for the CDR3: TGTGCCAGCTCACCTTTGACAGGACTTTACGAGCAGTACTTC. Translating it yields CASSPLTGLYEQYF.

A few counts support this clonotype. The V and J genes are TRBV11-3 and TRBJ2-3, with 9 positions matching TRBD2. In germline, CDR1 is SGHNT, CDR2 YENEEA. This CDR3 region has 15 residues. V lost 6 bases and J lost 4; bases outside the gene matches: 8. This chain's CDR3 is CASRTLAGRADTQYF. The CDR3 DNA follows: TGTGCCAGCAGGACACTAGCGGGTCGGGCAGATACGCAGTATTTT.

This clonotype was recorded a few times. This rearrangement joins TRBV20-1 to TRBJ2-3; the D is unclear. The V end was cut by 1 base, the J end by 1 base, with 9 bases between. The CDR3 length is 14 residues. Germline CDR1 DFQATT, CDR2 SNEGSKA (reference sequence). The CDR3 nucleotides read TGCAGTGCTAGAGGCCGATTACGCACAGATACGCAGTATTTT. It specifies CSARGRLRTDTQYF.

This clonotype was detected ten times or more. This chain joins TRBV11-3 and TRBJ1-2, with D unclear. Germline CDR1 is SGHNT and CDR2 is YENEEA. V was cut by 3 bases and J by 2 bases, with 10 bases left in between. The CDR3 is 14 residues long. The CDR3 coding sequence is TGTGCCAGCAGCTTGGGTCGGGCCAACTATGGCTACACCTTC. This gives the protein CASSLGRANYGYTF.

The chain carries TRBV24-1 and TRBJ2-1, with D perhaps matching TRBD2 (5 bases). The J call is in doubt because the DNA end fits TRBJ2-5 better. There are 16 residues in the CDR3. Germline CDR1 and CDR2: KGHDR and SFDVKD. CDR3 loop: CATSDLRLGSQETQYF. The CDR3, as DNA: TGTGCCACCAGTGATTTGCGGCTAGGGAGTCAAGAGACCCAGTACTTC.

The chain employs TRBV10-2 and TRBJ1-5, with D possibly being TRBD1 (5 bases). V shed 8 bases and J shed 5 bases, with 13 bases lying between them. CDR3 size: 13 residues. From germline, CDR1 is WSHSY and CDR2 SAAADI. The CDR3 loop reads CASPAGKDQPQHF. CDR3 coding DNA: TGCGCCAGCCCGGCAGGGAAGGATCAGCCCCAGCATTTT.

This clonotype turned up a few times. The gene calls are TRBV5-1 and TRBJ1-2, with D possibly TRBD1 on 5 matching bases. Per the germline V gene, CDR1 is SGHRS and CDR2 is YFSETQ. Trimming removed 0 bases at V and 5 bases at J, with 11 bases between. The CDR3 contains 14 residues. The CDR3 spells CASSLVGTEYGYTF. CDR3 in DNA: TGCGCCAGCAGCTTGGTGGGGACTGAGTATGGCTACACCTTC. The full variable domain, with the rest looked up from reference TRBV5-1 and TRBJ1-2, is KAGVTQTPRYLIKTRGQQVTLSCSPISGHRSVSWYQQTPGQGLQFLFEYFSETQRNKGNFPGRFSGRQFSNSRSEMNVSTLELGDSALYLCASSLVGTEYGYTFGSGTRLTVV.

This chain connects TRBV29-1 to TRBJ1-5; 8 nucleotides align to TRBD1. CDR3 size: 15 residues. The V segment lost 5 bases and the J segment 4 bases; nucleotides outside the gene matches: 10. Germline CDR1 reads SQVTM; CDR2 reads ANQGSEA. The CDR3 sequence: CSVQLQGAANQPQHF. The CDR3 bases are TGCAGCGTTCAATTGCAGGGGGCAGCAAATCAGCCCCAGCATTTT.

The V gene is TRBV20-1, the J gene TRBJ1-3; the D gene is possibly TRBD1 (6 bases). In germline, CDR1 is DFQATT, CDR2 SNEGSKA (reference sequence). V lost 1 base and J lost 2, with 12 bases in between. The CDR3 contains 15 residues. Here the CDR3 DNA reads TGCAGTGCTAGAGGCAGGGGACGCCCTGGAAACACCATATATTTT. This gives the protein CSARGRGRPGNTIYF.

This clonotype has just a few counts. The chain is built from TRBV12-3 or TRBV12-4 and TRBJ2-1; maybe TRBD1 (6 bases). Trimming removed 6 bases at V and 4 bases at J, with 19 bases between. This CDR3 is 16 amino acids long. Here the CDR3 reads CASSPPLWGPYNEQFF. The CDR3 DNA follows: TGTGCCAGCAGCCCGCCCCTATGGGGGCCTTACAATGAGCAGTTCTTC.

In its sample, this clonotype was seen once. This chain connects TRBV5-1 to TRBJ1-2; TRBD1 aligns across 8 bases. The germline CDR1 and CDR2 sequences are SGHRS and YFSETQ. V gave up 4 bases and J gave up 2 bases; unmatched junction bases: 4. This CDR3 spans 14 amino acids. The CDR3 spells CASSQGQDNYGYTF. For the CDR3, the DNA is TGCGCCAGCAGCCAGGGACAGGACAACTATGGCTACACCTTC.

This clonotype appeared once. The rearrangement joins TRBV5-1 to TRBJ1-1; no clear D. The CDR3 sequence is 13 residues long. Between the trimmed V and J ends, which lost 2 bases and 4 bases, there was a span of 9 bases. CDR1 is SGHRS and CDR2 is YFSETQ in the germline V gene. The CDR3 here is CASSFGPTTEAFF. DNA for the CDR3: TGCGCCAGCAGCTTCGGGCCGACCACTGAAGCTTTCTTT.

This clonotype was seen ten or more times. This chain links TRBV5-1 with TRBJ1-1; 9 bases agree with TRBD1. The CDR3 covers 16 residues. The trim removed 5 bases at V and 7 bases at J, leaving 15 bases unmatched. Germline V gene lookup returns CDR1 SGHRS and CDR2 YFSETQ. As DNA, the CDR3 is TGCGCCAGCAGTGCTTCGACAGGGGGAGGTAGACATGAAGCTTTCTTT. This gives the protein CASSASTGGGRHEAFF.

The chain is built from TRBV20-1 and TRBJ1-1, with D unresolved. Trimming cost V 6 bases and J 5 bases, with 19 bases left between them. This CDR3 is 14 amino acids long. Germline V lookup: CDR1 DFQATT, CDR2 SNEGSKA (reference sequence). The CDR3 DNA sequence: TGCAGTGCCCGAGATGGCGGGGTTGGGACTGAAGCTTTCTTT. Translating gives CSARDGGVGTEAFF.

This clonotype was counted at least ten times. The genes are TRBV9 and TRBJ2-1, with D tentatively TRBD1 (5 bases). The germline V and J ends were trimmed by 0 bases and 5 bases, with 12 bases remaining between them. This CDR3 spans 15 amino acids. Germline V gene sequence: CDR1 SGDLS, CDR2 YYNGEE. CDR3 loop: CASSVEGMSNNEQFF. The CDR3 coding sequence is TGTGCCAGCAGCGTAGAGGGGATGTCGAACAATGAGCAGTTCTTC.

V and J are TRBV7-2 and TRBJ2-3; D is perhaps TRBD1 or TRBD2 (5 bases each). Trimming removed 3 bases at V and 1 base at J, with 11 bases between. This CDR3 has 15 amino acids. CDR1 and CDR2 from the germline V gene are SGHTA and FQGNSA. CDR3 bases: TGTGCCAGCAGCTTTACGGGGCTCCGCACAGATACGCAGTATTTT. It is translated as CASSFTGLRTDTQYF.

The chain uses TRBV3-1 and TRBJ2-4; TRBD2 matches 7 bases. This CDR3 has 14 amino acids. Trimming at V came to 5 bases and at J to 2 bases, leaving 3 bases not matched to a gene. The germline V gene has CDR1 LGHDT and CDR2 YNNKEL (reference sequence). The CDR3 coding sequence is TGTGCCAGCAGCGGGGGGGACTCCAAAAACATTCAGTACTTC. It translates to CASSGGDSKNIQYF.

This chain joins TRBV5-1 and TRBJ2-1; perhaps TRBD1 as D (5 bases). This CDR3 region has 14 residues. V was pared by 0 bases and J by 2 bases, with 6 bases between. Germline V lookup: CDR1 SGHRS, CDR2 YFSETQ. DNA for the CDR3: TGCGCCAGCAGCTTGGCGGACACCTACAATGAGCAGTTCTTC. Its protein product is CASSLADTYNEQFF.

This clonotype turned up a few times. This chain connects TRBV13 to TRBJ1-2; D remains unclear. Germline V gene data show CDR1 as PRHDT and CDR2 as FYEKMQ (reference sequence). Trimming pared 4 bases from V and 7 bases from J, leaving 10 bases between. The CDR3 consists of 12 residues. CDR3 in amino acids: CASSWSEGGYTF. In DNA form, the CDR3 reads TGTGCCAGCAGCTGGTCCGAGGGTGGCTACACCTTC.

As for this clonotype: The junction differs from germline at one of its ends, possibly a read error. This chain joins TRBV7-2 and TRBJ2-7; weak D call: TRBD1 (6 bases). The assigned J gene may be wrong: the sequence end matches TRBJ2-1 better. Germline assignment: CDR1 SGHTA and CDR2 FQGNSA. The CDR3 length is 19 residues. The CDR3, as DNA: TGTGCCAGCAGCTTAGGGTTCGGGACACTTTTACGCTCCTACGATGAGCAGTTCTTC. Translation gives CASSLGFGTLLRSYDEQFF.

This chain links TRBV11-2 with TRBJ1-2, with TRBD1 as a possible D gene (5 bases). The CDR3 length is 17 residues. Trimming left V 4 bases short and J 6 bases short, with 24 bases between. Per germline, CDR1 SGHAT and CDR2 FQNNGV. CDR3 region: CASSSSPRQPRGNGYTF. The CDR3 coding sequence is TGTGCCAGCAGCTCATCACCCCGACAGCCGCGTGGGAATGGCTACACCTTC.

This clonotype was seen only a few times. The chain joins TRBV7-2 to TRBJ2-3, with 8 bases identical to TRBD2. Germline-derived CDR1 and CDR2 are SGHTA and FQGNSA. The J segment lost 2 bases and the V segment lost 5 bases, leaving 9 bases of the junction unmatched. This CDR3 is built from 16 residues. The CDR3 is CASSNRAGATTDTQYF. The CDR3 coding sequence is TGTGCCAGCAGCAACCGAGCGGGGGCCACCACAGATACGCAGTATTTT. The full variable domain, rest sourced from reference TRBV7-2 and TRBJ2-3, is GAGVSQSPSNKVTEKGKDVELRCDPISGHTALYWYRQSLGQGLEFLIYFQGNSAPDKSGLPSDRFSAERTGGSVSTLTIQRTQQEDSAVYLCASSNRAGATTDTQYFGPGTRLTVL.

The table lists this clonotype with a count of one. J is TRBJ1-2 and V is TRBV30, with 8 bases aligning to TRBD1. Germline lookup yields CDR1 GTSNPN and CDR2 SVGIG (reference sequence). The V and J ends lost 6 bases and 1 base, in that order; junction bases with no gene match: 7. The CDR3 covers 14 residues. The CDR3 here is CACDQGAGNYGYTF. The DNA of the CDR3 is TGTGCCTGTGATCAGGGGGCCGGTAACTATGGCTACACCTTC.

The gene calls are TRBV7-9 and TRBJ2-5; TRBD1 matches 7 bases. Germline CDR1 is SEHNR and CDR2 is FQNEAQ (reference sequence). The CDR3 covers 14 residues. V was pared by 10 bases and J by 5 bases, with 13 bases of the junction left unmatched. Here the CDR3 DNA reads TGTGCCATCCCCATTGACAGGGACGGGGAGACCCAGTACTTC. Encoded protein: CAIPIDRDGETQYF.

A few counts support this clonotype. One junction end disagrees with the germline gene, perhaps due to a read error. The chain has TRBV24-1 and TRBJ1-4; D unclear. The CDR3 has 12 residues. In germline, CDR1 is KGHDR, CDR2 SFDVKD. The CDR3 DNA reads TGTGCCACCAGGGATTGGAGAGACAAACTGTTTTTT. Its protein product is CATRDWRDKLFF.

This chain uses TRBV12-3 or TRBV12-4 with TRBJ1-4; no clear D. The CDR3 totals 14 residues. Trimming stripped 2 bases from V and 7 bases from J, with 11 bases between. CDR3 region: CASSLTTSGEKLFF. For the CDR3, the DNA is TGTGCCAGCAGTTTAACAACCTCGGGTGAAAAACTGTTTTTT.